The 8 T cell receptor beta chains reported below all come from one sample, sequenced in a study of Tregs in tolerant kidney transplant recipients. Recipients received nonmyeloablative bone marrow transplants from related graft donors, with transient mixed chimerism. Assay: immunoSEQ multiplex PCR; the TCRdb copy retains only in-frame clones and omits some. The sample shows roughly 23,000 clones, and around 4% sits with its ten largest clones. The material was CD4+ T cells from blood (PBMCs), obtained 6 months after the transplant. The receptors originated from a human patient who received a combined kidney and bone marrow transplant. The T cells may partly be graft donor cells.

On this clone: Read data end 3 residues before the CDR3 end; the end is taken from the germline J gene. The rearrangement links TRBV6-1 to TRBJ1-6, with D possibly TRBD1 on 5 matching bases. V was pared by 4 bases and J by 10 bases, with 14 bases between. CDR3 length: 14 amino acids. Germline CDR1 reads MNHNS; CDR2 reads SASEGT. CDR3 residues: CASSGQGGGSPLHF. CDR3 DNA, as far as it was read: TGTGCCAGCAGTGGGCAGGGAGGAGGGTCACCC.

A note on this clone: The CDR3 end falls 3 residues outside the read, so it is completed with the germline J gene. The genes are TRBV20-1 and TRBJ1-5; D is uncertain. The V end lost 4 bases, the J end lost 7 bases, and 11 bases lay between the germline ends. In germline, CDR1 is DFQATT, CDR2 SNEGSKA (reference sequence). This CDR3 comprises 12 residues. The sequenced part of the CDR3 DNA is TGCAGTGCTAAAGATTTTCTACAGCCC. This codes for CSAKDFLQP. The complete CDR3 protein is CSAKDFLQPQHF.

As regards this clone: From the germline J gene comes the end of the CDR3, since the read stops 3 residues before it. The chain carries TRBV5-1 and TRBJ1-1; tentative D call: TRBD1 (6 bases). The V gene lost 4 bases and the J gene lost 1 base, with 14 bases spanning the gap. Germline-derived CDR1 and CDR2 are SGHRS and YFSETQ. This CDR3 has 15 residues. CDR3 DNA, as far as it was read: TGCGCCAGCAGCCTGTTTTCGGACAGGAACACTGAA. As protein: CASSLFSDRNTE. The whole CDR3 sequence reads CASSLFSDRNTEAFF. Full variable domain (remainder filled in from reference TRBV5-1 and TRBJ1-1): KAGVTQTPRYLIKTRGQQVTLSCSPISGHRSVSWYQQTPGQGLQFLFEYFSETQRNKGNFPGRFSGRQFSNSRSEMNVSTLELGDSALYLCASSLFSDRNTEAFFGQGTRLTVV.

Concerning this clone: With the read ending 3 residues before the CDR3 end, the germline J gene is used to fill in that end. Other nucleotide sequences in the sample specify the same CDR3. V gene TRBV5-1 combines with J gene TRBJ1-3; D is perhaps TRBD1 (5 bases). The CDR3 length is 14 residues. V was clipped by 1 base and J by 2 bases, with 7 bases between them. Germline-derived CDR1 and CDR2 are SGHRS and YFSETQ. CDR3 region: CASSLMGPGNTIYF. The sequenced CDR3 bases are TGCGCCAGCAGCTTGATGGGGCCTGGAAACACC.

Concerning this clone itself: The read is 3 residues too short to cover the CDR3 end, so that end is filled in from the germline J gene. The J gene is TRBJ2-7, the V gene TRBV11-2; 7 bases line up with TRBD1. The germline V gene has CDR1 SGHAT and CDR2 FQNNGV. CDR3 size: 14 residues. Losses at the gene ends were 5 bases for V and 2 bases for J; bases not matched to a gene: 6. The CDR3 DNA, read in part, is TGTGCCAGCAGCCCCGGGACAGTAGCCTACGAG. It is translated as CASSPGTVAYE. The full-length CDR3 reads as CASSPGTVAYEQYF.

Details on this clone: Read sequence stops 3 residues before the CDR3 end, and the germline J gene provides the missing end. The chain couples TRBV18 to TRBJ1-6, with 11 bases that match TRBD1. After removal of 0 bases from V and 10 bases from J, the junction contained 5 bases not matched to a gene. CDR3 length equals 16 residues. Germline CDR1 reads KGHSH; CDR2 reads LQKENI. The chain's CDR3 is CASSPPGTGGGSPLHF. The DNA read from the CDR3 is TGTGCCAGCTCACCACCGGGGACAGGGGGAGGCTCACCC. The variable domain in full, completed from reference TRBV18 and TRBJ1-6, reads NAGVMQNPRHLVRRRGQEARLRCSPMKGHSHVYWYRQLPEEGLKFMVYLQKENIIDESGMPKERFSAEFPKEGPSILRIQQVVRGDSAAYFCASSPPGTGGGSPLHFGNGTRLTVT.

The CDR3 bases that were read are TGTGCCAGCAGCCGCGGACAGGGTATTCGTTACGGC. This translates into CASSRGQGIRYG. The CDR3 in its entirety is CASSRGQGIRYGYTF. This chain connects TRBV5-4 to TRBJ1-2; TRBD1 matches at 8 bases. The DNA ends 3 residues before the CDR3 does, and the rest of the CDR3 is filled in from the germline J gene. Germline CDR1 SGHNT, CDR2 YYREEE (reference sequence). The CDR3 loop spans 15 amino acids.

Worth noting for this clone: The read terminates 3 residues before the CDR3 end, so the remaining end is supplied by the germline J gene. The rearrangement uses TRBV20-1 and TRBJ2-7; 10 nucleotides align to TRBD2. Germline V lookup: CDR1 DFQATT, CDR2 SNEGSKA (reference sequence). CDR3 size: 13 residues. Trimming took 5 bases from V and 3 from J; bases not matched to a gene: 4. CDR3 in amino acids: CSAGAGGRYEQYF. CDR3 bases read: TGCAGTGCTGGAGCGGGGGGGCGCTACGAG.